The rows below give T cell receptor beta chains drawn from one sample of a study of cytomegalovirus exposure and HLA in healthy donors. Assay: immunoSEQ multiplex PCR; the TCRdb copy retains only in-frame clones and omits some. The sample features about 70,000 clones, with 2.4% in its top ten. Material: PBMCs. Receptor source: a female donor in good health and CMV-seropositive. Each CDR3 is given with its conserved first and last residue. A D gene is named only where the DNA matches it firmly.

d_gene,j_gene,v_gene,len,CDR3aa,CDR3nt
TRBD2,TRBJ2-2,TRBV19,16,CASSSGGGSGTGELFF,TGTGCCAGTAGTTCGGGCGGGGGGTCGGGCACCGGGGAGCTGTTTTTT
TRBD1,TRBJ2-3,TRBV6-1,16,CASSGEGQTVADTQYF,TGTGCCAGCAGTGGCGAGGGACAGACCGTCGCAGATACGCAGTATTTT
TRBD2,TRBJ2-7,TRBV4-3,17,CASSQDVAGGPAYEQYF,TGCGCCAGCAGCCAAGATGTTGCGGGGGGGCCCGCCTACGAGCAGTACTTC
NA,TRBJ1-2,TRBV2,13,CASRLDSDYGYTF,TGTGCCAGCAGATTAGACAGCGACTATGGCTACACCTTC
TRBD1,TRBJ1-5,TRBV28,15,CASSLRGTSNQPQHF,TGTGCCAGCAGCCTCAGGGGGACTAGCAATCAGCCCCAGCATTTT
NA,TRBJ2-7,TRBV7-9,15,CASSSPQIQNVEQYF,TGTGCCAGCAGCTCCCCCCAAATTCAGAACGTGGAGCAGTACTTC
TRBD1,TRBJ1-2,TRBV18,15,CASSPPGQGNYGYTF,TGTGCCAGCTCACCACCGGGACAGGGGAACTATGGCTACACCTTC
TRBD2,TRBJ2-3,TRBV9,17,CASSPQGLAGRTDTQYF,TGTGCCAGCAGCCCGCAAGGACTAGCGGGTAGGACAGATACGCAGTATTTT
NA,TRBJ1-2,TRBV18,17,CASSPSSGGTPNYGYTF,TGTGCCAGCTCACCTTCCTCCGGGGGGACACCTAACTATGGCTACACCTTC
NA,TRBJ1-4,TRBV5-4,14,CASSSDSGNEKLFF,TGTGCCAGCAGCTCGGACAGTGGGAATGAAAAACTGTTTTTT
TRBD1,TRBJ1-2,TRBV28,18,CASRLNWQGAKRRYGYTF,TGTGCCAGCAGGTTAAATTGGCAGGGGGCCAAGAGGCGCTATGGCTACACCTTC
NA,TRBJ2-1,TRBV19,14,CASTSTAYQGEQFF,TGTGCCAGTACCTCGACAGCCTATCAGGGTGAGCAGTTCTTC
NA,TRBJ2-3,TRBV6-1,14,CAAFYESLFGTQYF,TGTGCCGCCTTTTATGAATCCCTCTTCGGTACGCAGTATTTT
NA,TRBJ2-1,TRBV28,11,CASSLTQEQFF,TGTGCCAGCAGTTTAACCCAGGAGCAGTTCTTC
NA,TRBJ1-1,TRBV6-4,15,CASTSPKGSNTEAFF,TGTGCCAGCACTTCTCCTAAGGGGTCGAACACTGAAGCTTTCTTT
TRBD1,TRBJ2-7,TRBV28,15,CASSLPGQIDYEQYF,TGTGCCAGCAGCCTCCCGGGACAGATAGACTACGAGCAGTACTTC
NA,TRBJ1-1,TRBV30,13,CAWERQRNTEAFF,TGTGCCTGGGAGAGACAGAGAAACACTGAAGCTTTCTTT
NA,TRBJ1-1,TRBV20-1,11,CSAGTGFEAFF,TGCAGTGCTGGTACAGGGTTTGAAGCTTTCTTT
NA,TRBJ1-1,TRBV5-1,18,CASSTQPRGTGQNTEAFF,TGCGCCAGCAGCACACAGCCTCGGGGTACAGGGCAGAACACTGAAGCTTTCTTT
TRBD1,TRBJ1-5,TRBV19,14,CASNTGGIGQPQHF,TGTGCCAGTAATACAGGGGGGATAGGTCAGCCCCAGCATTTT
TRBD1,TRBJ2-7,TRBV29-1,14,CSAMKGTGANEQYF,TGCAGCGCCATGAAGGGGACAGGGGCGAACGAGCAGTACTTC
TRBD1,TRBJ1-2,TRBV19,15,CASSIDKGAGYGYTF,TGTGCCAGTAGTATTGATAAGGGGGCCGGCTATGGCTACACCTTC
TRBD1,TRBJ1-2,TRBV7-9,15,CASSPNTGDLYGYTF,TGTGCCAGCAGCCCAAATACAGGGGACCTATATGGCTACACCTTC
NA,TRBJ2-3,TRBV18,15,CASSPPVSYTDTQYF,TGTGCCAGCTCACCACCGGTATCCTACACAGATACGCAGTATTTT
TRBD2,TRBJ2-7,TRBV11-2,15,CASSLRTSGGYEQYF,TGTGCCAGCAGCTTACGGACTAGCGGGGGGTACGAGCAGTACTTC
TRBD1,TRBJ2-1,TRBV5-8,18,CAGKRDRDSWGRNNEQFF,TGTGCCGGAAAACGGGACAGGGATTCATGGGGACGGAACAATGAGCAGTTCTTC
TRBD1,TRBJ1-1,TRBV11-2,13,CASSVTTGLEAFF,TGTGCCAGCAGCGTGACGACAGGGCTAGAAGCTTTCTTT
NA,TRBJ2-1,TRBV6-6,13,CASRTGTYNEQFF,TGTGCCAGCAGGACCGGGACCTACAATGAGCAGTTCTTC
NA,TRBJ1-2,TRBV28,13,CASQDGLKYGYTF,TGTGCCAGCCAAGACGGACTGAAGTACGGCTACACCTTC
TRBD1,TRBJ1-4,TRBV6-1,15,CASSSYDRGIEKLFF,TGTGCCAGCAGTTCCTATGACAGGGGGATTGAAAAACTGTTTTTT
NA,TRBJ2-7,TRBV20-1,11,CSVTVRYEQYF,TGCAGTGTCACGGTCAGGTACGAGCAGTACTTC
NA,TRBJ1-1,TRBV30,13,CAWTRGPGAEAFF,TGTGCCTGGACGAGAGGGCCCGGCGCTGAAGCTTTCTTT
NA,TRBJ1-1,TRBV7-6,15,CASSLVQGKNTEAFF,TGTGCCAGCAGCTTAGTTCAGGGAAAGAACACTGAAGCTTTCTTT
NA,TRBJ1-5,TRBV11-3,14,CASSLIYSNQPQHF,TGTGCCAGCAGCTTAATTTATAGCAATCAGCCCCAGCATTTT
NA,TRBJ1-4,TRBV30,15,CAWVGGPYPGEKLFF,TGTGCCTGGGTGGGGGGACCTTACCCAGGTGAAAAACTGTTTTTT
NA,TRBJ2-2,TRBV6-6,16,CASSLSRGTNTGELFF,TGTGCCAGCAGCCTCTCTCGGGGTACGAACACCGGGGAGCTGTTTTTT
TRBD2,TRBJ2-7,TRBV29-1,16,CSTRLAGGVAADEQYF,TGCAGCACAAGACTAGCGGGAGGCGTCGCGGCAGACGAGCAGTACTTC
NA,TRBJ1-4,TRBV11-2,15,CASSSYGTTNEKLFF,TGTGCCAGCAGCTCGTACGGGACAACTAATGAAAAACTGTTTTTT
NA,TRBJ1-2,TRBV5-8,17,CASSLGSDSLSNYGYTF,TGTGCCAGCAGTTTGGGCAGTGACAGCCTTTCTAACTATGGCTACACCTTC
TRBD1,TRBJ2-7,TRBV5-8,15,CASSPWDRSSYEQYF,TGTGCCAGCAGCCCATGGGACAGGTCCTCCTACGAGCAGTACTTC
TRBD1,TRBJ1-2,TRBV5-1,14,CASRPGQGNYGYTF,TGCGCCAGCAGACCGGGACAGGGGAACTATGGCTACACCTTC
TRBD1,TRBJ2-3,TRBV6-5,16,CASSYSTGEWTDTQYF,TGTGCCAGCAGTTACTCGACAGGGGAGTGGACAGATACGCAGTATTTT
NA,TRBJ1-5,TRBV4-1,15,CASSQIDRRDQPQHF,TGCGCCAGCAGCCAGATAGACAGGCGCGATCAGCCCCAGCATTTT
NA,TRBJ2-1,TRBV7-3,14,CASSLAGSYNEQFF,TGTGCCAGCAGCTTAGCGGGGAGTTACAATGAGCAGTTCTTC
NA,TRBJ1-5,TRBV30,15,CAWSVGLDSNQPQHF,TGTGCCTGGAGTGTTGGGCTTGATAGCAATCAGCCCCAGCATTTT
NA,TRBJ1-1,TRBV11-2,12,CASSPLNTEAFF,TGTGCCAGCAGCCCGTTGAACACTGAAGCTTTCTTT
TRBD1,TRBJ1-6,TRBV27,14,CASSTRTGESPLHF,TGTGCCAGCAGTACCCGGACAGGGGAATCACCCCTCCACTTT
TRBD2,TRBJ2-1,TRBV29-1,13,CSGGGASYNEQFF,TGCAGCGGCGGGGGGGCATCCTACAATGAGCAGTTCTTC
NA,TRBJ1-2,TRBV2,13,CASAYHENYGYTF,TGTGCCAGCGCATATCATGAGAACTATGGCTACACCTTC
NA,TRBJ2-7,TRBV5-4,15,CASSDPRGSPREQYF,TGTGCCAGCAGTGACCCCAGGGGCAGCCCCCGAGAGCAGTACTTC
NA,TRBJ2-3,TRBV7-6,16,CASSSRQTDSTDTQYF,TGTGCCAGCAGCTCCCGACAGACTGATAGCACAGATACGCAGTATTTT
TRBD2,TRBJ2-7,TRBV9,15,CASSAGGSLYYEQYF,TGTGCCAGCAGCGCGGGAGGGTCTCTCTACTACGAGCAGTACTTC
NA,TRBJ2-7,TRBV4-3,15,CASSHTGTVDYEQYF,TGCGCCAGCAGCCACACCGGGACTGTTGACTACGAGCAGTACTTC
NA,TRBJ1-1,TRBV28,14,CASTPTAMNTEAFF,TGTGCCAGCACTCCGACAGCGATGAACACTGAAGCTTTCTTT
NA,TRBJ1-3,TRBV4-1,16,CASSRAEQSSGNTIYF,TGCGCCAGCAGCCGAGCAGAACAGAGCTCTGGAAACACCATATATTTT